The clone carrying this T cell receptor gamma chain is medium-sized (0.01 to 0.1%) in the sample. The same CDR3 also results from other DNA sequences found in this sample. This specimen comes from a study of gamma-delta T cells after stem cell transplantation. TCRdb re-called the RT-PCR reads using CATT. The sample lists 3,000 to 4,000 gamma-chain clones; 4.9% were seen once. This sequence was found in a human donor. It is not recorded whose cells these are; they may come from a transplant donor. Sequenced input: gamma-delta T cells.

The CDR3 bases are TGTGCCTTGTGGGAGGCCCTTAAGCTGGGCTATTATAAGAAACTCTTT. Protein product: CALWEALKLGYYKKLF. The chain carries TRGV9 and TRGJ1 or TRGJ2. The V gene's germline CDR1 is GITISATS and CDR2 ISYDGTV (reference sequence). The CDR3 runs to 16 residues. V trimming: 2 bases; J trimming: 4 bases; junction bases outside the gene matches: 14.